This TCR beta chain was retrieved from a study of PD-1 blockade in classical Hodgkin lymphoma. The data were produced by immunoSEQ multiplex PCR, yet TCRdb's version contains in-frame clones alone and is incomplete. The sample has about 59,000 clones; more than 90% are singletons. Each of the patients experienced relapse following autologous stem cell transplantation, and their brentuximab vedotin exposure differed. About this clone itself: Its antigen remains unknown.

Study-wide points: According to reports, newly diagnosed patients had lower baseline TCR diversity than healthy donors, and relapsed/refractory patients had lower baseline TCR diversity still. Whoever responded completely had baseline diversity much like that seen in newly diagnosed patients.

V lost 5 bases, J lost 1 base, and 3 bases stayed unmatched. Germline-derived CDR1 and CDR2 are SGHVS and FNYEAQ. This CDR3 is built from 15 residues. The rearrangement joins TRBV7-6 to TRBJ2-2; 8 positions agree with TRBD1. The TCR originated in a human donor with classical Hodgkin lymphoma. Sequencing used peripheral blood mononuclear cells (PBMCs), obtained at baseline. DNA for the CDR3: TGTGCCAGCAGCCCTACAGGGGGGAACACCGGGGAGCTGTTTTTT. This sequence encodes CASSPTGGNTGELFF.